The 20 T cell receptor beta chains below come from one sample, sequenced in a study of tissue T cells after allogeneic stem cell transplantation. The table came from immunoSEQ multiplex PCR; TCRdb's copy has only in-frame clones and leaves some out. The table lists just over 20,000 clones, about 70% of them singletons. Sequenced input: blood. These receptors all come from a female BALB/c mouse in good health. Strain haplotype at MHC: H2-d.

With regard to this clone: All gene names here are mouse names. The observed sequence ends 1 residue before the CDR3 terminus, with the missing tail filled in from the germline J gene. V gene TRBV3 combines with J gene TRBJ2-1; 8 bases are shared with TRBD1. Germline CDR1 and CDR2: SNHLY and FYNGKV (reference sequence). This CDR3 has 15 amino acids. J lost 2 bases, V lost 3 bases, and 3 bases had no gene match. The DNA read from the CDR3 is TGTGCCAGCAGCTTTGACAGGGGTGACTATGCTGAGCAGTTC. Amino acid sequence: CASSFDRGDYAEQF. The CDR3, in full, reads CASSFDRGDYAEQFF.

Of note for this clone: All gene names here are mouse names. The sequence runs out 1 residue before the end of the CDR3; the remainder is reconstructed from the germline J gene. The V and J genes are TRBV29 and TRBJ1-2; D not certain. Trimming took off 6 bases at V and 0 bases at J, with 8 bases between the two ends. CDR1 is MSHET, CDR2 SYDVDS, per germline. The CDR3 runs 13 residues. The CDR3 loop is CASSPGTNSDYTF. The covered CDR3 bases are TGTGCTAGCAGCCCCGGGACAAACTCCGACTACACC.

As to this clone: All gene names here are mouse names. The read stops 1 residue short of the end of the CDR3; the missing end is completed from the germline J gene. V usage is TRBV13-1 and J usage is TRBJ2-7, with a possible D match to TRBD2 (6 bases). Germline assignment: CDR1 NSHNY and CDR2 SYGAGN. This CDR3 spans 12 amino acids. Trimming shortened V by 3 bases and J by 4 bases, and 8 bases separated the two germline ends. Here the CDR3 reads CASSGDWYEQYF. The sequenced CDR3 bases are TGTGCCAGCAGTGGCGACTGGTATGAACAGTAC.

This clone appeared once. Gene names and germline refer to mouse. Coverage ceases 1 residue before the CDR3 finishes, and the germline J gene fills in the end. The rearrangement links TRBV29 to TRBJ2-3; D might be TRBD1 (5 bases). Germline-derived CDR1 and CDR2 are MSHET and SYDVDS. With 6 bases removed from V and 0 bases from J, the gap between germline ends came to 7 bases. The CDR3 contains 13 residues. The CDR3 DNA, read in part, is TGTGCTAGCAGCTCAGGGAGTGCAGAAACGCTGTAT. It translates to CASSSGSAETLY. The entire CDR3 reads CASSSGSAETLYF.

With regard to this clone: All gene names here are mouse names. With the read ending 1 residue before the CDR3 end, the germline J gene is used to fill in that end. The V and J genes are TRBV20 and TRBJ2-1; 7 bases line up with TRBD1. The CDR3 consists of 14 residues. Germline CDR1 and CDR2: GFQATS and STVNSAI. J was trimmed by 3 bases and V by 1 base; bases with no gene match: 3. The covered CDR3 bases are TGTGGTGCTAGGGCCGGGACAGCCTATGCTGAGCAGTTC. Protein: CGARAGTAYAEQF. The CDR3 in its entirety is CGARAGTAYAEQFF.

Comment on this clone: Gene labels here are mouse ones. Read data end 1 residue before the CDR3 end; the end is taken from the germline J gene. The chain joins TRBV5 to TRBJ1-4, with 12 bases aligning to TRBD1. The CDR3 is 16 amino acids. CDR1 and CDR2 (germline): LGHNA, YNLKQL (reference sequence). V shed 4 bases and J 7 bases; nucleotides not matched to a gene: 7. The chain's CDR3 is CASSPWDRGQGERLFF. CDR3 DNA, as far as it was read: TGTGCCAGCAGCCCCTGGGACAGGGGGCAGGGCGAAAGATTATTT.

Comment on this clone: Relative to the germline gene, one junction end is altered; a read error may explain this. Any gene name here is a mouse gene name. The observed sequence ends 1 residue before the CDR3 terminus, with the missing tail filled in from the germline J gene. Other DNA sequences in the sample encode the same CDR3. J is TRBJ1-5 and V is TRBV13-1; D not certain. Germline CDR1 and CDR2: NSHNY and SYGAGN. CDR3 size: 12 residues. The CDR3 bases that were read are TGTGCCAGCAGTGATATAGACCAGGCCCCGCTT. Protein product: CASSDIDQAPL. The CDR3 in its entirety is CASSDIDQAPLF.

A word on this clone: Mouse names are used for the genes. The read falls 1 residue short of the CDR3 end, and the missing part is taken from the germline J gene. V and J are TRBV13-3 and TRBJ1-2; no definite D call. Germline CDR1 NNHDY, CDR2 SYVADS. CDR3 length: 11 amino acids. Trimming cost V 4 bases and J 1 base, with 2 bases left between them. CDR3 loop: CASSQNSDYTF. The DNA read from the CDR3 is TGTGCCAGCAGTCAAAACTCCGACTACACC.

Comments on this clone: Gene labels here are mouse ones. The read halts 1 residue ahead of the CDR3 end, with the missing end drawn from the germline J gene. The chain recombines TRBV14 with TRBJ1-2; 10 nucleotides match TRBD1. The germline CDR1 and CDR2 sequences are SGHDT and FRDEAV. J was trimmed by 4 bases and V by 1 base; bases with no gene match: 1. The CDR3 loop spans 14 amino acids. CDR3 residues: CASSFGDRGSDYTF. The sequenced part of the CDR3 DNA is TGTGCCAGCAGTTTCGGGGACAGGGGCTCCGACTACACC.

On this clone: Here the gene names and germline are mouse. The read ends 1 residue shy of where the CDR3 ends; the end is completed using the germline J gene. This chain joins TRBV3 and TRBJ2-2; 11 nucleotides align to TRBD1. The CDR3 length is 15 residues. V dropped 4 bases and J dropped 3; count of bases not matched to a gene: 1. Looked up from germline, CDR1 is SNHLY and CDR2 is FYNGKV (reference sequence). This CDR3 is CASSWDRGDTGQLYF. The CDR3 DNA, read in part, is TGTGCCAGCAGCTGGGACAGGGGGGACACCGGGCAGCTCTAC.

Turning to this clone: The genes are named according to mouse. CDR3 loop: CTCSETEDTQYF. The sequenced part of the CDR3 DNA is TGCACCTGCAGTGAGACAGAAGACACCCAGTAC. The rearrangement links TRBV1 to TRBJ2-5, with a tentative D call TRBD1 (5 bases). The DNA ends 1 residue before the CDR3 does, and the rest of the CDR3 is filled in from the germline J gene. Germline V gene sequence: CDR1 NSQYPW, CDR2 LRSPGD (reference sequence). CDR3 length: 12 amino acids. Between the trimmed V and J ends, which lost 4 bases and 4 bases, there was a span of 6 bases.

About this clone itself: Gene names refer to mouse genes. Read sequence stops 1 residue before the CDR3 end, and the germline J gene provides the missing end. The chain recombines TRBV5 with TRBJ2-5; D gene unclear. The CDR3 covers 11 residues. Germline CDR1 is LGHNA and CDR2 is YNLKQL (reference sequence). V shed 3 bases and J shed 6 bases, with 4 bases lying between them. The CDR3 protein is CASSHRDTQYF. The DNA read from the CDR3 is TGTGCCAGCAGCCACAGGGACACCCAGTAC.

Turning to this clone: The genes are named according to mouse. The observed sequence ends 1 residue before the CDR3 terminus, with the missing tail filled in from the germline J gene. The chain is built from TRBV5 and TRBJ2-7, with 8 bases lining up with TRBD2. This CDR3 has 12 residues. The trim removed 4 bases at V and 5 bases at J, leaving 1 base unmatched. Germline V gives CDR1 LGHNA, CDR2 YNLKQL (reference sequence). The CDR3 DNA, read in part, is TGTGCCAGCAGCCGGGACTGGAATGAACAGTAC. Translated, it gives CASSRDWNEQY. The full-length CDR3 reads as CASSRDWNEQYF.

To note about this clone: Genes and germline are mouse. The observed sequence ends 1 residue before the CDR3 terminus, with the missing tail filled in from the germline J gene. The J gene is TRBJ2-4, the V gene TRBV20, with 8 bases that match TRBD1. CDR1 GFQATS and CDR2 STVNSAI come from the germline V gene. The CDR3 covers 13 residues. V dropped 3 bases and J dropped 2; count of bases not matched to a gene: 1. The CDR3 sequence: CGARQGVQNTLYF. The CDR3 bases that were read are TGTGGTGCTAGACAGGGGGTTCAAAACACCTTGTAC.

Concerning this clone itself: The germline and genes are mouse ones. The read terminates 1 residue before the CDR3 end, so the remaining end is supplied by the germline J gene. The rearrangement uses TRBV16 and TRBJ1-1; 8 nucleotides match TRBD1. CDR1 and CDR2 from the germline V gene are SGHSA and FRNQAP. Trimming took 2 bases from V and 4 from J; bases not matched to a gene: 3. The CDR3 consists of 14 residues. CDR3 in amino acids: CASSLLGQGTEVFF. Partial CDR3 DNA: TGTGCAAGCAGCTTACTAGGACAGGGCACAGAAGTCTTC.

For this clone: Mouse germline and gene names are used. With the read ending 1 residue before the CDR3 end, the germline J gene is used to fill in that end. This rearrangement joins TRBV13-2 to TRBJ1-1; D may be TRBD1 (5 bases). V lost 0 bases and J lost 4, with 10 bases in between. CDR1 and CDR2 from the germline V gene are NNHNN and SYGAGS (reference sequence). The CDR3 is 14 residues long. CDR3 amino acids: CASGDAGGFTEVFF. The sequenced part of the CDR3 DNA is TGTGCCAGCGGTGATGCCGGGGGTTTCACAGAAGTCTTC.

This clone was seen only a few times. Genes here carry mouse names. The sequenced fragment ends 1 residue before the CDR3 boundary, so the rest is inferred from the germline J gene. The chain carries TRBV13-1 and TRBJ2-7; D gene uncertain. Germline lookup yields CDR1 NSHNY and CDR2 SYGAGN. Trimming stripped 0 bases from V and 3 bases from J, with 7 bases between. The CDR3 is made up of 13 amino acids. The CDR3 bases that were read are TGTGCCAGCAGTGATGCAGACTTCTATGAACAGTAC. This encodes CASSDADFYEQY. The complete CDR3 reads CASSDADFYEQYF.

Regarding this clone: The gene symbols are mouse symbols. The read comes to an end 1 residue before the CDR3 does, leaving the germline J gene to fill in the end. The J gene is TRBJ2-5, the V gene TRBV1, with 11 bases fitting TRBD2. The CDR3 sequence is 15 residues long. V trimming: 3 bases; J trimming: 7 bases; junction bases outside the gene matches: 6. From germline, CDR1 is NSQYPW and CDR2 LRSPGD (reference sequence). The CDR3 is CTCSALGLGGHTQYF. CDR3 DNA, as far as it was read: TGCACCTGCAGTGCCCTCGGACTGGGGGGACACACCCAGTAC. The variable domain in full, with the rest retrieved from reference TRBV1 and TRBJ2-5, is VTLLEQNPRWRLVPRGQAVNLRCILKNSQYPWMSWYQQDLQKQLQWLFTLRSPGDKEVKSLPGADYLATRVTDTELRLQVANMSQGRTLYCTCSALGLGGHTQYFGPGTRLLVL.

A remark on this clone: Gene names refer to mouse genes. The missing CDR3 end, 1 residue past where the read stops, is filled in from the germline J gene. The chain recombines TRBV19 with TRBJ1-3, with D tentatively TRBD1 (5 bases). Germline CDR1 and CDR2: FNHDT and SITEND (reference sequence). This CDR3 region has 13 residues. V shed 5 bases and J shed 0 bases, with 6 bases lying between them. The DNA read from the CDR3 is TGTGCCAGCAGGACAGCTTCTGGAAATACGCTCTAT. It yields the protein CASRTASGNTLY. The entire CDR3 reads CASRTASGNTLYF.

Points on this clone: The gene names given are mouse names. Coverage ceases 1 residue before the CDR3 finishes, and the germline J gene fills in the end. The chain carries TRBV2 and TRBJ2-7; 10 nucleotides match TRBD2. After removal of 0 bases from V and 4 bases from J, the junction contained 0 bases not matched to a gene. Per the germline V gene, CDR1 is LGHNA and CDR2 is YSYQKL. The CDR3 totals 14 residues. The CDR3 region is CASSQEDWGYEQYF. The CDR3 DNA, read in part, is TGTGCCAGCAGCCAAGAGGACTGGGGGTATGAACAGTAC.